One sample yielded the 4 T cell receptor beta chains listed below, sequenced in a study of OX40 agonist ivuxolimab in advanced cancers. Libraries were prepared by immunoSEQ multiplex PCR; TCRdb keeps only in-frame clonotypes and omits some of them. The table shows around 80,000 clones, with approximately 86% occurring only once. Sequenced here: CD4+ or CD8+ T cells sorted from blood, sampled in a trial of the OX40 agonist ivuxolimab. The receptors stem from an adult with an advanced solid tumor such as melanoma, head and neck, liver or kidney cancer.

CDR3 sequence: CASSYQGSDTGELFF. CDR3 in DNA: TGCGCCAGCAGCTATCAGGGGTCGGACACCGGGGAGCTGTTTTTT. The chain combines TRBV5-1 with TRBJ2-2, with D possibly matching TRBD1 (6 bases). Germline V gene lookup returns CDR1 SGHRS and CDR2 YFSETQ. The CDR3 covers 15 residues. V was trimmed by 3 bases and J by 3 bases, leaving 12 bases between them.

J is TRBJ2-5 and V is TRBV11-3; TRBD2 might be the D (5 bases). The CDR3 has 14 amino acids. V gave up 4 bases and J gave up 3 bases, with 12 bases separating them. CDR1 is SGHNT and CDR2 is YENEEA in the germline V gene. The CDR3 DNA sequence: TGTGCCAGCAGCTCCACGGGGTCTAAAGAGACCCAGTACTTC. It is translated as CASSSTGSKETQYF.

The J gene is TRBJ1-2, the V gene TRBV6-5; perhaps TRBD1 as D (5 bases). Germline lookup yields CDR1 MNHEY and CDR2 SVGAGI. Trimming cost V 3 bases and J 3 bases, with 11 bases left between them. The CDR3 has 14 residues. The CDR3 here is CASSYVREDYGYTF. The CDR3 region has the DNA TGTGCCAGCAGTTATGTCAGGGAGGACTATGGCTACACCTTC.

This clone was counted between two and nine times. The chain joins TRBV19 to TRBJ1-1; unclear D gene. The V end lost 4 bases, the J end lost 1 base, and 13 bases lay between the germline ends. Germline CDR1 and CDR2: LNHDA and SQIVND (reference sequence). This CDR3 has 15 residues. The CDR3 nucleotides read TGTGCCAGTAGTAGGGTTCGGCAGGAGAACACTGAAGCTTTCTTT. It translates to CASSRVRQENTEAFF.